The source of this T cell receptor beta chain is a study of OX40 agonist ivuxolimab in advanced cancers. Germline V gene data show CDR1 as MDHEN and CDR2 as SYDVKM. This CDR3 has 16 residues. This clone has only one observation. Its antigen remains unidentified. A read error may account for a junction end that differs from germline. Study results and limitations: Expanded clones belonging to CD8+ T cells outnumbered, on average, those of CD4+.

Sequencing used immunoSEQ multiplex PCR; TCRdb keeps in-frame clones, though not all of them. The sample records about 84,000 clones, roughly 94% being singletons. The receptor was derived from an adult with an advanced solid tumor such as melanoma, head and neck, liver or kidney cancer. Source: CD4+ or CD8+ T cells sorted from blood, taken in a trial of the OX40 agonist ivuxolimab. The chain carries TRBV28 and TRBJ1-4, with D perhaps matching TRBD1 (5 bases). CDR3 bases: TGTGCCAGCAGTTTAGAGATAGGGGCAACTGATGAAAAACTGTTTTTT. It encodes CASSLEIGATDEKLFF.